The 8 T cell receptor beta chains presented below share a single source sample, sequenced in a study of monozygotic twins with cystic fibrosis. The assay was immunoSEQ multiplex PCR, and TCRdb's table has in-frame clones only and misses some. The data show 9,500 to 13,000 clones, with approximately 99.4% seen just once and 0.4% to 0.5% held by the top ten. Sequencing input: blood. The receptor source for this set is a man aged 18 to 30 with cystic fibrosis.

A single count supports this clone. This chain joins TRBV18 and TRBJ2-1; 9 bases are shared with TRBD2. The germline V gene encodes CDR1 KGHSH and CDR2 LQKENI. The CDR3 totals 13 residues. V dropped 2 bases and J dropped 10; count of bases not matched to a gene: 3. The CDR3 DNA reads TGTGCCAGCTCACCATCGGGACTAGCAGAGCAGTTCTTC. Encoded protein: CASSPSGLAEQFF.

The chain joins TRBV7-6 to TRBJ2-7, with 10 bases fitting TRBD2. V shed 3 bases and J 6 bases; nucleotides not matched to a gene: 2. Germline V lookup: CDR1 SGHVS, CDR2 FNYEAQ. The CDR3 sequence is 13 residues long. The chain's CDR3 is CASSFGTSAEQYF. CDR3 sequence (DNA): TGTGCCAGCAGCTTCGGGACTAGCGCCGAGCAGTACTTC.

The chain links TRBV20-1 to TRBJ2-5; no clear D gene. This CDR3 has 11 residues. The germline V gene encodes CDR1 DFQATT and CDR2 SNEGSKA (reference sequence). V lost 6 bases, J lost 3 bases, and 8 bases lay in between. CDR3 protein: CSARTEETQYF. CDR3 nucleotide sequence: TGCAGTGCAAGGACGGAAGAGACCCAGTACTTC.

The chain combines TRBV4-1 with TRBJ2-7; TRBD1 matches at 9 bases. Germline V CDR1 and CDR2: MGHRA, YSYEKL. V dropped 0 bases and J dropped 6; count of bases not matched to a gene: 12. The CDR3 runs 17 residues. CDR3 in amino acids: CASSQEPTQGQGGEQYF. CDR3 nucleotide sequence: TGCGCCAGCAGCCAAGAGCCTACTCAGGGACAGGGCGGCGAGCAGTACTTC.

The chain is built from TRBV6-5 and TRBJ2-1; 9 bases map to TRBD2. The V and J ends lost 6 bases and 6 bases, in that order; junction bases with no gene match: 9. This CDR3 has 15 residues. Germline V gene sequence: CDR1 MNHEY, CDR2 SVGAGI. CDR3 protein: CASRSGGRARNEQFF. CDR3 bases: TGTGCCAGCAGGTCAGGCGGGAGGGCCCGCAATGAGCAGTTCTTC.

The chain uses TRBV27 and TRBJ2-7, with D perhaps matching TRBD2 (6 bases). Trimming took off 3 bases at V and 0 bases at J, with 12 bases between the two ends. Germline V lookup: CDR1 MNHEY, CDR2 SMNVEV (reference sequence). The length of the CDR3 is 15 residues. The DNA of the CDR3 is TGTGCCAGCAGTTTTGGAGCGGGTTACTCCTACGAGCAGTACTTC. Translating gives CASSFGAGYSYEQYF.

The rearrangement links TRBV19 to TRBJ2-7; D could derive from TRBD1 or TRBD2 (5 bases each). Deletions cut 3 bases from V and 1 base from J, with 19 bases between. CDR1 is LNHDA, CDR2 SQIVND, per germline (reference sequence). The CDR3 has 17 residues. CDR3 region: CASSMGVLRSQSYEQYF. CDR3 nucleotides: TGTGCCAGTAGTATGGGGGTTTTGCGGAGCCAATCCTACGAGCAGTACTTC.

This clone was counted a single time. DNA of the CDR3: TGCGCCAGCAGCCAGACTAGCGGGAAGTCCTACGAGCAGTACTTC. Its translation is CASSQTSGKSYEQYF. The chain joins TRBV4-1 to TRBJ2-7; 11 nucleotides agree with TRBD2. V trimming: 3 bases; J trimming: 1 base; junction bases outside the gene matches: 2. Germline CDR1 and CDR2: MGHRA and YSYEKL. The CDR3 spans 15 residues.